These 22 T cell receptor beta chains share one sample of origin, sequenced in a study of tumor-infiltrating lymphocytes in primary liver carcinoma. The investigators made TCR beta cDNA from around 540 ng total RNA, using a constant-region primer. Investigators got TCR beta libraries out of three nested multiplex PCR rounds, done with slightly modified ARM-PCR. TRBV1-TRBV30 forward primers paired with a C-beta reverse primer drove the first two PCR rounds, about 9 cycles each. Via MiXCR, TCRdb re-called the multiplex PCR reads, giving one row per CDR3 protein. This table has almost 200,000 distinct CDR3 sequences, less than 70% appearing once. Researchers drew blood RNA from unsorted whole blood and extracted germline DNA as well. The sequencing input was peripheral blood. These receptors were collected from a woman in her sixties or seventies with primary liver carcinoma and hepatitis B virus infection.

As regards this clonotype: The junction does not match germline at one end; this may be a read error. The V and J genes are TRBV4-2 and TRBJ2-1, with 8 bases fitting TRBD2. The CDR3 is 16 amino acids. Germline values: CDR1 LGHNA, CDR2 YNFKEQ. This CDR3 is CASNQEERECRSEQFF. The CDR3 region has the DNA TGTGCCAGCAACCAAGAGGAGCGGGAGTGCCGTAGTGAACAGTTCTTC.

The chain joins TRBV28 to TRBJ1-5; no clear D gene. The germline V gene encodes CDR1 MDHEN and CDR2 SYDVKM. The CDR3 is made up of 15 amino acids. The V gene lost 6 bases and the J gene lost 7 bases, with 19 bases spanning the gap. The CDR3 sequence: CASSLSGHGSQPQHF. The CDR3 coding sequence is TGTGCCAGCAGCCTCAGCGGGCATGGGAGCCAGCCCCAGCATTTT.

The chain joins TRBV14 to TRBJ2-3, with 11 bases matching TRBD2. This CDR3 contains 16 residues. Looked up from germline, CDR1 is SGHDN and CDR2 is FVKESK. V lost 3 bases to trimming and J lost 2 bases; unmatched junction nucleotides: 4. The CDR3, as DNA: TGTGCCAGCAGCCAGGGGACTAGCGGATACACAGATACGCAGTATTTT. This encodes CASSQGTSGYTDTQYF.

This clonotype was picked up a small number of times. A much larger clonotype is one base distant, so this may be a read error. The CDR3 nucleotides read TGTGCCAGCAGGGGTTCAGGGCGACCTAACAATCAGCCCCAGCATTTT. Its protein is CASRGSGRPNNQPQHF. The V call is TRBV6-1, the J call TRBJ1-5, with TRBD1 as a possible D gene (5 bases). Deletions cut 6 bases from V and 3 bases from J, with 18 bases between. CDR1 MNHNS and CDR2 SASEGT come from the germline V gene. This CDR3 region has 16 residues.

J is TRBJ2-1 and V is TRBV5-1; 12 nucleotides align to TRBD2. CDR3 length: 15 residues. Germline loops: CDR1 SGHRS, CDR2 YFSETQ. V shed 3 bases and J 9 bases; nucleotides not matched to a gene: 7. The chain's CDR3 is CASSYLAGGGGEQFF. In DNA, the CDR3 is TGCGCCAGCAGCTATCTAGCGGGAGGGGGAGGTGAGCAGTTCTTC.

For this clonotype: A much larger clone is a single base away; this may be a read error. The rearrangement links TRBV12-3 or TRBV12-4 to TRBJ1-4; D is possibly TRBD1 (5 bases). Trimming cost V 2 bases and J 6 bases, with 13 bases left between them. The CDR3 has 15 residues. The CDR3 sequence: CASSLLGRLDEKLFF. The CDR3 nucleotides are TGTGCCAGCAGTTTATTGGGACGCTTGGATGAAAAACTGTTTTTT.

Worth noting for this clonotype: One junction end does not reproduce the germline sequence, and a read error may be involved. The J gene is TRBJ2-7, the V gene TRBV4-1; TRBD2 agrees at 9 bases. CDR1 is MGHRA, CDR2 YSYEKL, per germline. This CDR3 is 15 amino acids long. The CDR3 here is CASSQVRGGREEQYF. The CDR3 DNA sequence: TGCGCCAGTAGCCAAGTTAGGGGCGGGAGGGAAGAGCAGTACTTC.

Comment on this clonotype: A much larger clone lies one base from this, so it may be a read error. This chain connects TRBV6-5 to TRBJ1-2; D is ambiguous. CDR1 MNHEY and CDR2 SVGAGI come from the germline V gene. The CDR3 totals 14 residues. Trimming shortened V by 0 bases and J by 5 bases, and 10 bases separated the two germline ends. The CDR3 reads CASSYSPGQYGYTF. CDR3 DNA: TGTGCCAGCAGTTACTCACCAGGTCAATATGGCTACACCTTC.

This clonotype was picked up many times. V and J are TRBV14 and TRBJ2-3; the D gene is possibly TRBD1 (6 bases). V was clipped by 5 bases and J by 1 base, with 13 bases between them. The CDR3 is 15 amino acids. CDR1 and CDR2 from the germline V gene are SGHDN and FVKESK. The CDR3 DNA sequence: TGTGCCAGCAGCTCTCGGACAGCCCGCACAGATACGCAGTATTTT. Encoded protein: CASSSRTARTDTQYF.

This clonotype was detected ten times or more. The genes are TRBV29-1 and TRBJ1-1; D not resolved. The CDR3 spans 10 residues. CDR1 is SQVTM and CDR2 is ANQGSEA in the germline V gene. Trimming shortened V by 7 bases and J by 0 bases, and 3 bases separated the two germline ends. The CDR3 nucleotides read TGCAGCGGGATGAACACTGAAGCTTTCTTT. This encodes CSGMNTEAFF.

This chain uses TRBV11-2 with TRBJ2-3; D uncertain. The CDR3 extends over 14 amino acids. Germline values: CDR1 SGHAT, CDR2 FQNNGV. The V end was cut by 6 bases, the J end by 6 bases, with 16 bases between. CDR3 nucleotides: TGTGCCAGCAGACCGATCAGGAGTGAGGATACGCAGTATTTT. Translated: CASRPIRSEDTQYF.

With regard to this clonotype: One base away lies a much larger clone, so this may be a sequencing read error. This rearrangement joins TRBV13 to TRBJ2-7; D possibly corresponds to TRBD2 (6 bases). Per the germline V gene, CDR1 is PRHDT and CDR2 is FYEKMQ (reference sequence). The CDR3 consists of 14 residues. With 8 bases removed from V and 3 bases from J, the gap between germline ends came to 17 bases. The CDR3 coding sequence is TGTGCCAGCGGCTACGGAAACGGGGGCTACGAGCAGTACTTC. Translated: CASGYGNGGYEQYF.

This clonotype has just a few counts. A read error may explain this, as a much larger clone is one base away. The V call is TRBV6-5, the J call TRBJ2-4; TRBD1 or TRBD2 may be the D gene (5 bases each). This CDR3 has 13 amino acids. Looked up from germline, CDR1 is MNHEY and CDR2 is SVGAGI. V was trimmed by 7 bases and J by 10 bases, leaving 17 bases between them. The CDR3: CASNYGSGSIQYF. Written as DNA, the CDR3 is TGTGCCAGCAATTATGGTTCAGGGAGTATTCAGTACTTC.

This chain connects TRBV12-5 to TRBJ2-5; TRBD2 might be the D (6 bases). CDR3 size: 21 residues. Germline values: CDR1 LGHNT, CDR2 FRNRAP. Trimming cost V 2 bases and J 5 bases, with 33 bases left between them. CDR3 nucleotides: TGTGCTAGTGGTTTGCGGCCCCAAGAGCGGGCCGGGCCGATCCATTATGAGACCCAGTACTTC. Translating gives CASGLRPQERAGPIHYETQYF. The entire variable domain, with the rest obtained from reference TRBV12-5 and TRBJ2-5, is as follows: DARVTQTPRHKVTEMGQEVTMRCQPILGHNTVFWYRQTMMQGLELLAYFRNRAPLDDSGMPKDRFSAEMPDATLATLKIQPSEPRDSAVYFCASGLRPQERAGPIHYETQYFGPGTRLLVL.

A note on this clonotype: Its ends do not fully match the called genes, so a read error is possible. V is TRBV11-2 and J is TRBJ2-1; D is undetermined. Germline-derived CDR1 and CDR2 are SGHAT and FQNNGV. The CDR3 length is 14 residues. This CDR3 reads CTSSPGPEYSEQFF. In DNA, the CDR3 is TGTACCAGCAGCCCCGGGCCTGAATACAGTGAGCAGTTCTTC.

In the case of this clonotype: The germline gene is not matched at one end of the junction; a read error may be the cause. The chain has TRBV11-3 and TRBJ2-3; 8 nucleotides agree with TRBD2. The V gene's germline CDR1 is SGHNT and CDR2 YENEEA. CDR3 length: 17 amino acids. CDR3 in DNA: TGTGCCAACAGCTTAATCAGACTAGCGACTAGCACAGAAACGCAGTATTTT. Translation: CANSLIRLATSTETQYF. Filled out from reference TRBV11-3 and TRBJ2-3, the complete variable domain reads EAGVVQSPRYKIIEKKQPVAFWCNPISGHNTLYWYLQNLGQGPELLIRYENEEAVDDSQLPKDRFSAERLKGVDSTLKIQPAELGDSAVYLCANSLIRLATSTETQYFGPGTRLTVL.

This clonotype has a handful of counts. Mismatch with germline at one junction end may stem from a read error. The V call is TRBV10-2, the J call TRBJ2-6, with D possibly called TRBD1 or TRBD2 (6 bases each). Germline V lookup: CDR1 WSHSY, CDR2 SAAADI. This CDR3 is built from 17 residues. The CDR3 protein is CASNNGGRSSGTNVLTF. CDR3 bases: TGCGCCAGCAACAATGGGGGGCGGTCCTCTGGGACCAACGTCCTGACTTTC.

This sequence joins TRBV5-1 and TRBJ2-7, with D uncertain. The CDR3 length is 14 residues. CDR1 and CDR2 from the germline V gene are SGHRS and YFSETQ. V lost 4 bases to trimming and J lost 3 bases, with 14 bases between them. The CDR3, as DNA: TGCGCCAGCAGCCAGTATATAGGCCACTACGAGCAGTACTTC. Translation gives CASSQYIGHYEQYF.

Of note for this clonotype: Mismatch with germline at one junction end may stem from a read error. V gene TRBV11-2 combines with J gene TRBJ2-7; D gene uncertain. Germline V lookup: CDR1 SGHAT, CDR2 FQNNGV. The CDR3 consists of 12 residues. CDR3 in DNA: TGTGTCAGCAGCCAGAAAGGGTCCGAGCAGTACTTC. It yields the protein CVSSQKGSEQYF.

The sample holds a few counts of this clonotype. The chain is built from TRBV7-9 and TRBJ2-5, with TRBD1 matching 7 bases. The CDR3 consists of 15 residues. J gave up 4 bases and V 5 bases, and 10 bases lay outside the gene matches. Germline CDR1 SEHNR, CDR2 FQNEAQ (reference sequence). The CDR3 coding sequence is TGTGCCAGCAGCCGGGTCAGGGGGACCAGAGAGACCCAGTACTTC. Protein product: CASSRVRGTRETQYF. The full variable domain, rest sourced from reference TRBV7-9 and TRBJ2-5, is DTGVSQNPRHKITKRGQNVTFRCDPISEHNRLYWYRQTLGQGPEFLTYFQNEAQLEKSRLLSDRFSAERPKGSFSTLEIQRTEQGDSAMYLCASSRVRGTRETQYFGPGTRLLVL.

Points on this clonotype: Lacking the conserved final phenylalanine or tryptophan, this CDR3 likely reflects a read error. The chain is built from TRBV11-2 and TRBJ1-1, with a weak D call TRBD1 (5 bases). Germline-derived CDR1 and CDR2 are SGHAT and FQNNGV. The V and J ends lost 7 bases and 9 bases respectively, with 15 bases between them. This CDR3 is built from 12 residues. The CDR3 DNA follows: TGTGCCAGCACCTCTAAACAGGCTAAAGCTTTCGTT. Its protein product is CASTSKQAKAFV.

J is TRBJ2-1 and V is TRBV5-1, with TRBD2 identical over 11 bases. Germline CDR1 is SGHRS and CDR2 is YFSETQ. With V trimmed by 4 bases and J by 7 bases, 10 bases remained unmatched. This CDR3 is built from 16 residues. CDR3 nucleotides: TGCGCCAGCAGCGTAATAGCGGGAGGGCCTCGGAATGAGCAGTTCTTC. Encoded protein: CASSVIAGGPRNEQFF.